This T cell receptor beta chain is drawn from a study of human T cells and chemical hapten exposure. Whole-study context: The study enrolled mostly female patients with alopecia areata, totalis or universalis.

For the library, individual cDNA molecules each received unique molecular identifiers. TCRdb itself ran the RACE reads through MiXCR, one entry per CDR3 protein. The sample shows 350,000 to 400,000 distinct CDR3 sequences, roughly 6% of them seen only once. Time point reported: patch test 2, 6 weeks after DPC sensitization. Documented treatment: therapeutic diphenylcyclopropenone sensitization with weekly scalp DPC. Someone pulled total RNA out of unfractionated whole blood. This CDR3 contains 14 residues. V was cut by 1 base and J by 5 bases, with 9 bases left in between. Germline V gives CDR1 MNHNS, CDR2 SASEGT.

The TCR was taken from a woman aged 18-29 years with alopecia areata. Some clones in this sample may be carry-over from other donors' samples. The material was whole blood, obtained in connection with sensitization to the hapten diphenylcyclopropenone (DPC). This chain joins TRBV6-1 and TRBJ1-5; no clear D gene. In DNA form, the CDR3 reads TGTGCCAGCAGTGAAGGGTACAGATATCAGCCCCAGCATTTT. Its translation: CASSEGYRYQPQHF.